The rows below give T cell receptor beta chains drawn from one sample of a study of T cells in Graves' hyperthyroidism and ophthalmopathy. TCRdb recomputed calls from the multiplex PCR reads with MiXCR, one row per CDR3 protein. Of around 400,000 distinct CDR3 sequences in the sample, 15% to 19% are singletons; the top ten hold about 27%. Sequencing used blood. The source is a woman under 30 with Graves' hyperthyroidism that later progressed to Graves' ophthalmopathy. The CDR3 runs from the conserved cysteine through the conserved F or W. Each record gives: J gene, V gene, D gene, clone size, CDR3 protein, CDR3 DNA. The D gene is left open where the match is weak. Clone size is stated in some rows and not others, as once, few, many or a class when expanded.

TRBJ1-2	TRBV3-1	.	many	CASSLRGFYGYTF	TGTGCCAGCAGCCTAAGGGGATTCTATGGCTACACCTTC
TRBJ2-5	TRBV2	.	many	CASSSREYQETQYF	TGTGCCAGCAGTAGTCGAGAGTACCAAGAGACCCAGTACTTC
TRBJ1-1	TRBV3-1	.	many	CASKQGRATEAFF	TGTGCCAGCAAGCAGGGGCGCGCAACTGAAGCTTTCTTT
TRBJ1-1	TRBV6-6	.	many	CASSYGTSNTEAFF	TGTGCCAGCAGTTACGGGACTTCGAACACTGAAGCTTTCTTT
TRBJ1-4	TRBV7-2	.	.	CASSRWGVWDADEKLFF	TGTGCCAGCAGTCGGTGGGGGGTATGGGATGCTGATGAAAAACTGTTTTTT
TRBJ2-7	TRBV29-1	.	many	CSVEDPGGTPYEQYF	TGCAGCGTTGAAGATCCCGGCGGGACCCCTTACGAGCAGTACTTC
TRBJ2-3	TRBV12-3/TRBV12-4	.	.	CATDTDTQYF	TGTGCCACGGACACAGATACGCAGTATTTT
TRBJ2-1	TRBV11-2	TRBD2	many	CASSSPGLATVTTEQFF	TGTGCCAGCAGCTCTCCGGGACTAGCCACAGTGACGACTGAGCAGTTCTTC
TRBJ2-1	TRBV6-1	TRBD1	few	CAIADQGAYNEQFF	TGTGCCATCGCCGACCAGGGGGCCTACAATGAGCAGTTCTTC
TRBJ2-5	TRBV18	TRBD2	many	CASSPWTSGTQETQYF	TGTGCCAGCTCACCGTGGACTAGCGGGACCCAAGAGACCCAGTACTTC
TRBJ1-6	TRBV18	.	.	CASSPGQANSPLHF	TGTGCCAGCTCACCAGGGCAGGCAAACTCACCCCTCCACTTT
TRBJ2-1	TRBV10-2	TRBD2	once	CASSYAAGTINEQFF	TGCGCCAGCAGTTATGCAGCGGGGACCATCAATGAGCAGTTCTTC
TRBJ1-5	TRBV29-1	.	.	CNVSGSSNQPQHF	TGCAACGTTTCGGGGAGTAGCAATCAGCCCCAGCATTTT
TRBJ2-2	TRBV28	.	many	CASSPTTRTNTGELFF	TGTGCCAGCAGTCCGACTACACGGACTAACACCGGGGAGCTGTTTTTT
TRBJ2-5	TRBV13	.	many	CASSGGPEETQYF	TGTGCCAGCAGCGGAGGGCCGGAGGAGACCCAGTACTTC
TRBJ1-2	TRBV24-1	.	.	CATSSTGRYGYTF	TGTGCCACCTCGTCAACAGGGCGCTATGGCTACACCTTC
TRBJ2-3	TRBV28	TRBD1	many	CARADRGVAADTQYF	TGTGCCAGAGCCGACAGGGGAGTAGCGGCAGATACGCAGTATTTT
TRBJ2-7	TRBV27	.	few	CASSLGREGFYEQYF	TGTGCCAGCAGTTTAGGTCGGGAAGGGTTCTACGAGCAGTACTTC
TRBJ2-3	TRBV7-9	.	many	CASCGGTDTQYF	TGTGCCAGCTGTGGCGGCACAGATACGCAGTATTTT
TRBJ2-7	TRBV27	TRBD1	many	CASTGGDEQYF	TGTGCCAGCACAGGGGGCGACGAGCAGTACTTC
TRBJ2-1	TRBV2	.	few	CASSELGGSYNEQFF	TGTGCCAGCAGTGAACTCGGAGGCTCCTACAATGAGCAGTTCTTC
TRBJ2-1	TRBV3-1	.	many	CASSRKALANEQFF	TGTGCCAGCAGCCGAAAAGCCCTCGCCAATGAGCAGTTCTTC
TRBJ2-1	TRBV6-1	.	.	CASSILGANEQFF	TGTGCCAGCAGCATACTAGGCGCCAATGAGCAGTTCTTC
TRBJ2-2	TRBV29-1	.	many	CSELTLTGELFF	TGCAGCGAGCTGACTCTCACCGGGGAGCTGTTTTTT
TRBJ2-5	TRBV7-9	TRBD2	.	CASSLGASGAPQYF	TGTGCCAGCAGCTTAGGGGCTAGCGGGGCCCCCCAGTACTTC
TRBJ2-3	TRBV7-9	.	.	CASSLGVADTQYF	TGTGCCAGCAGCTTAGGGGTAGCAGATACGCAGTATTTT
TRBJ1-6	TRBV5-1	.	.	CASKTGQNNSPLHF	TGCGCCAGCAAAACAGGGCAGAATAATTCACCCCTCCACTTT
TRBJ2-4	TRBV18	.	many	CASSPPGQGQNIQYF	TGTGCCAGCTCACCACCTGGACAAGGGCAAAACATTCAGTACTTC
TRBJ2-7	TRBV7-9	.	few	CASSLYTGEQYF	TGTGCCAGCAGCTTGTATACAGGCGAGCAGTACTTC